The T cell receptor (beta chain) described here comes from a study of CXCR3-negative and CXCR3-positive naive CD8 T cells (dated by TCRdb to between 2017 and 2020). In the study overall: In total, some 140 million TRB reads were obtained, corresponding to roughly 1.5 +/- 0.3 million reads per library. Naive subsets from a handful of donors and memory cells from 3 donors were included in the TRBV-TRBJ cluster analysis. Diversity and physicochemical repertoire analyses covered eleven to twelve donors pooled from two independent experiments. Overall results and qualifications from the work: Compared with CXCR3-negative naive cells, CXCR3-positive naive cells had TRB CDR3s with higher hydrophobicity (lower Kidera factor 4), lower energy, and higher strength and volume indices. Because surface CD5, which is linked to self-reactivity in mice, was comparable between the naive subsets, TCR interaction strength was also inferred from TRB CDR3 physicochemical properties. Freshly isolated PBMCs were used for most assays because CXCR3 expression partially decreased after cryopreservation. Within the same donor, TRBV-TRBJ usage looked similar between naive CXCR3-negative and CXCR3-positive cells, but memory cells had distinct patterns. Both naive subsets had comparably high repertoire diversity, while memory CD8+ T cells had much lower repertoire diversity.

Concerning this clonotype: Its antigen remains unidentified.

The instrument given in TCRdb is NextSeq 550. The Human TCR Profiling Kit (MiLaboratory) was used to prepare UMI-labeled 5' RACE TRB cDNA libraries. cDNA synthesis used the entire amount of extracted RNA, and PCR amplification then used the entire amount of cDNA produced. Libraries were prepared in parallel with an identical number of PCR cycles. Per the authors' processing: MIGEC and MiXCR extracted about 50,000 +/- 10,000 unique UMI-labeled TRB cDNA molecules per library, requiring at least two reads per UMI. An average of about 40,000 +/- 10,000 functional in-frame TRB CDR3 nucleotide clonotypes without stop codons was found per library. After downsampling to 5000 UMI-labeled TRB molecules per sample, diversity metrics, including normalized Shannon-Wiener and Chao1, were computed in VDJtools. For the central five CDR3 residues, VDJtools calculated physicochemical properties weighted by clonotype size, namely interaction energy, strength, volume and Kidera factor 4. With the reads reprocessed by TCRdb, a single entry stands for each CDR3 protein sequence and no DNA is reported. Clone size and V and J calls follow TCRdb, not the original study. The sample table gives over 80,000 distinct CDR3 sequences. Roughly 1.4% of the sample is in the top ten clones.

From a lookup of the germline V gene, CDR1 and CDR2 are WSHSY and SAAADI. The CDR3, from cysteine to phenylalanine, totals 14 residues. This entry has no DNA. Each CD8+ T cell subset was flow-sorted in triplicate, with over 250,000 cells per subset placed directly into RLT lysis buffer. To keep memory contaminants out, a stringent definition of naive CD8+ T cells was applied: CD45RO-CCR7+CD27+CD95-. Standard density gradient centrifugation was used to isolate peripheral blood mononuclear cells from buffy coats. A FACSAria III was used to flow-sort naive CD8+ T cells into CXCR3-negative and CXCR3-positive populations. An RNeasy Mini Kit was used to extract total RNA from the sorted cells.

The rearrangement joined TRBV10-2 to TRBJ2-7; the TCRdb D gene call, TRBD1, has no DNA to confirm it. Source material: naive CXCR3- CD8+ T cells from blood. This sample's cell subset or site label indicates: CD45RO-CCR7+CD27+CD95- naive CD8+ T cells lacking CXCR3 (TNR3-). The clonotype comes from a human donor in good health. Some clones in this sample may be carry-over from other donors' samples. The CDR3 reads CASSDGDSSYEQYF.